The clone carrying this TCR beta chain was detected a few times. The antigen remains undetermined. The data stem from a study of response to subunit inactivated influenza vaccine. Study-wide findings and caveats: The authors proposed limited new T cell recruitment per seasonal influenza vaccination.

CDR1 and CDR2 from the germline V gene are SGHRS and YFSETQ. This CDR3 region has 15 residues. Losses at the gene ends were 4 bases for V and 0 bases for J; bases not matched to a gene: 2. TCRdb reprocessed the RT-PCR reads via MiXCR and lists one record per CDR3 protein. This table has over 750,000 distinct CDR3 sequences, around 21% appearing once. The receptor comes from a man aged 50-59 years who received an inactivated influenza vaccine. The chain joins TRBV5-1 to TRBJ2-1, with 9 bases identical to TRBD2. Sequenced material: PBMCs from blood, taken about 5 days after vaccination. The CDR3 sequence is CASSRTSDSYNEQFF. Here the CDR3 DNA reads TGCGCCAGCAGCAGGACTAGCGACTCCTACAATGAGCAGTTCTTC.